The 27 T cell receptor beta chains below come from one sample, sequenced in a study of CD4 T cells in relation to SARS-CoV-2 and coronaviruses. Unexposed donor CD4+ T cells date from about 2011-2018, before the COVID-19 pandemic. Profiling relied on immunoSEQ multiplex PCR, and the TCRdb table lists in-frame clones only, not all of them. Here the sample spans tens of thousands of clones, roughly 88% being singletons. Specimen: memory CD4+ T cells from PBMCs. Receptor source: a human donor in good health.

The chain recombines TRBV7-9 with TRBJ2-5, with 7 bases aligning to TRBD2. This CDR3 has 12 residues. The V gene's germline CDR1 is SEHNR and CDR2 FQNEAQ (reference sequence). The V and J ends lost 6 bases and 4 bases, in that order; junction bases with no gene match: 2. CDR3 coding DNA: TGTGCCAGCAGGAGGGAGGGAGAGACCCAGTACTTC. It encodes CASRREGETQYF. The whole variable domain, remainder taken from reference TRBV7-9 and TRBJ2-5, is DTGVSQNPRHKITKRGQNVTFRCDPISEHNRLYWYRQTLGQGPEFLTYFQNEAQLEKSRLLSDRFSAERPKGSFSTLEIQRTEQGDSAMYLCASRREGETQYFGPGTRLLVL.

The V gene is TRBV5-8, the J gene TRBJ1-5; perhaps TRBD1 as D (5 bases). CDR1 and CDR2 (germline): SGHTS, YDEGEE. Between the trimmed V and J ends, which lost 2 bases and 7 bases, there was a span of 19 bases. CDR3 length: 16 residues. This CDR3 reads CASSFRYGQGGQPQHF. CDR3 bases: TGTGCCAGCAGCTTTAGGTACGGTCAGGGTGGGCAGCCCCAGCATTTT.

The chain recombines TRBV12-3 or TRBV12-4 with TRBJ1-1; D gene ambiguous. There are 13 residues in the CDR3. The V end was cut by 6 bases, the J end by 11 bases, with 19 bases between. The CDR3 DNA reads TGTGCCAGCAGCACGGAGGCGTTCTTGTCGGCTTTCTTT. The encoded protein is CASSTEAFLSAFF.

V is TRBV6-5 and J is TRBJ2-7; 11 bases match TRBD1. The length of the CDR3 is 15 residues. V dropped 2 bases and J dropped 2; count of bases not matched to a gene: 2. The germline CDR1 and CDR2 sequences are MNHEY and SVGAGI. This CDR3 reads CASSYGQGAPYEQYF. DNA of the CDR3: TGTGCCAGCAGTTACGGACAGGGGGCACCCTACGAGCAGTACTTC.

The CDR3 coding sequence is TGTGCCAGCAGAACAGGGGGCACCATATATTTT. This codes for CASRTGGTIYF. V is TRBV25-1 and J is TRBJ1-3; 8 bases align to TRBD1. CDR3 length: 11 residues. Germline CDR1 and CDR2: MGHDK and SYGVNS. The V gene end was trimmed by 6 bases and the J gene end by 9 bases; junction bases not matched to a gene: 1.

For the CDR3, the DNA is TGTGCCAGCAGGGATGACAGAACTTCCCCCTACGAGCAGTACTTC. Amino acids: CASRDDRTSPYEQYF. V gene TRBV28 combines with J gene TRBJ2-7; maybe TRBD1 (5 bases). Between the trimmed V and J ends, which lost 6 bases and 2 bases, there was a span of 17 bases. There are 15 residues in the CDR3. CDR1 MDHEN and CDR2 SYDVKM come from the germline V gene.

V is TRBV28 and J is TRBJ1-2, with a possible D match to TRBD1 (6 bases). Germline CDR1 reads MDHEN; CDR2 reads SYDVKM. The CDR3 contains 14 residues. Trimming pared 5 bases from V and 4 bases from J, leaving 14 bases between. The CDR3 nucleotides are TGTGCCAGCAGTCCGGGGGGGCAGGGCTATGGCTACACCTTC. Translated: CASSPGGQGYGYTF.

The rearrangement uses TRBV14 and TRBJ2-7; tentative D call: TRBD1 (5 bases). The germline CDR1 and CDR2 sequences are SGHDN and FVKESK. This CDR3 contains 16 residues. V shed 3 bases and J shed 2 bases, with 17 bases lying between them. CDR3 in DNA: TGTGCCAGCAGCCAGTACCGACTGCAAGGGGCCTACGAGCAGTACTTC. Its translation: CASSQYRLQGAYEQYF.

The chain couples TRBV5-1 to TRBJ1-2; the match to TRBD1 covers 7 bases. The CDR3 spans 14 residues. V shed 4 bases and J 7 bases; nucleotides not matched to a gene: 10. Per the germline V gene, CDR1 is SGHRS and CDR2 is YFSETQ. CDR3 residues: CASSGDREESGYTF. The CDR3 DNA is TGCGCCAGCAGCGGCGACAGGGAGGAATCTGGCTACACCTTC.

V is TRBV27 and J is TRBJ1-1; TRBD1 is a possible D gene (6 bases). V lost 4 bases to trimming and J lost 7 bases, with 22 bases between them. The CDR3 is made up of 16 amino acids. In germline, CDR1 is MNHEY, CDR2 SMNVEV (reference sequence). CDR3 region: CASSSRYQDRFGEAFF. The CDR3 bases are TGTGCCAGCAGTTCCCGATATCAAGACAGGTTCGGTGAAGCTTTCTTT.

This clone occurred once. The chain links TRBV29-1 to TRBJ1-1; no definite D call. This CDR3 is built from 12 residues. The ends were cut back, 6 bases at V and 5 bases at J, with 13 bases in the middle. The germline V gene encodes CDR1 SQVTM and CDR2 ANQGSEA. In DNA form, the CDR3 reads TGCAGCGTGGCTACGACGATGACTGAAGCTTTCTTT. This sequence encodes CSVATTMTEAFF.

This chain links TRBV15 with TRBJ2-7; D call uncertain. The germline CDR1 and CDR2 sequences are LNHNV and YYDKDF (reference sequence). The V gene lost 2 bases and the J gene lost 3 bases, with 8 bases spanning the gap. The CDR3 covers 13 residues. Here the CDR3 DNA reads TGTGCCACCAGCAGACCCTTATACTACGAGCAGTACTTC. Residues: CATSRPLYYEQYF.

The chain uses TRBV11-2 and TRBJ2-7; D might be TRBD1 or TRBD2, each matching 6 bases. The CDR3 spans 16 residues. Trimming pared 4 bases from V and 9 bases from J, leaving 25 bases between. Germline CDR1 and CDR2: SGHAT and FQNNGV. The CDR3 DNA follows: TGTGCCAGCAGCTCCCCGTTCTCGGGGGCCCGTTCGGGGCAGTACTTC. Protein product: CASSSPFSGARSGQYF.

The CDR3 DNA reads as TGCGCCAGCAGCTTAGGATCGGGCGGAGACTACGAGCAGTACTTC. It yields the protein CASSLGSGGDYEQYF. This chain joins TRBV5-1 and TRBJ2-7; D is undetermined. Germline CDR1 reads SGHRS; CDR2 reads YFSETQ. The CDR3 is 15 amino acids. V was pared by 2 bases and J by 3 bases, with 15 bases between.

The V and J genes are TRBV13 and TRBJ2-2; 7 bases align to TRBD2. This CDR3 is built from 17 residues. In germline, CDR1 is PRHDT, CDR2 FYEKMQ (reference sequence). V was pared by 5 bases and J by 6 bases, with 15 bases of the junction left unmatched. The CDR3 DNA sequence: TGTGCCAGCAGCGCCGCGGCGGGAGTAATAGAGTCCGGGGAGCTGTTTTTT. It translates to CASSAAAGVIESGELFF. Full variable domain (rest looked up from reference TRBV13 and TRBJ2-2): AAGVIQSPRHLIKEKRETATLKCYPIPRHDTVYWYQQGPGQDPQFLISFYEKMQSDKGSIPDRFSAQQFSDYHSELNMSSLELGDSALYFCASSAAAGVIESGELFFGEGSRLTVL.

The chain combines TRBV24-1 with TRBJ1-2; possible D gene TRBD1, 5 bases. CDR1 and CDR2 from the germline V gene are KGHDR and SFDVKD. V was trimmed by 4 bases and J by 8 bases, leaving 19 bases between them. This CDR3 has 15 residues. The CDR3 DNA is TGTGCCACCAGTGACCCCGGGACGGCCGTGAAGGGCTACACCTTC. Its protein is CATSDPGTAVKGYTF.

The chain joins TRBV10-3 to TRBJ2-2, with D possibly being TRBD1 or TRBD2 (5 bases each). CDR3 length: 16 residues. Deletions cut 0 bases from V and 0 bases from J, with 8 bases between. CDR1 and CDR2 (germline): ENHRY, SYGVKD. DNA of the CDR3: TGTGCCATCAGTGAGTCGAGGGGTACGAACACCGGGGAGCTGTTTTTT. Translation: CAISESRGTNTGELFF.

The genes are TRBV7-2 and TRBJ1-5; 12 bases agree with TRBD1. The germline V gene has CDR1 SGHTA and CDR2 FQGNSA. The CDR3 has 19 residues. The ends lost 5 bases at V and 6 bases at J; junction bases unmatched: 17. The CDR3 DNA reads as TGTGCCAGCAGCCCCCGCAGGGACAGGGGGCAAGGAAGAATTCAGCCCCAGCATTTT. This encodes CASSPRRDRGQGRIQPQHF.

This chain links TRBV27 with TRBJ2-5; D uncertain. This CDR3 is 10 amino acids long. The germline gives CDR1 MNHEY, CDR2 SMNVEV (reference sequence). The germline V and J ends were trimmed by 2 bases and 5 bases, with 0 bases remaining between them. CDR3 loop: CASSLETQYF. Here the CDR3 DNA reads TGTGCCAGCAGTTTAGAGACCCAGTACTTC.

This clone turned up a few times. CDR3 protein: CASSPGQLINEKLFF. In DNA, the CDR3 is TGTGCCAGCTCACCCGGACAGCTAATTAATGAAAAACTGTTTTTT. The chain couples TRBV18 to TRBJ1-4; weak D call: TRBD1 (6 bases). The V end lost 3 bases, the J end lost 4 bases, and 12 bases lay between the germline ends. The CDR3 is 15 residues long. Germline loops: CDR1 KGHSH, CDR2 LQKENI.

Written as DNA, the CDR3 is TGCGCCAGCAGCTTGGATGGGATGGGCACTGAAGCTTTCTTT. It encodes CASSLDGMGTEAFF. V gene TRBV5-1 combines with J gene TRBJ1-1; D is uncertain. The germline V and J ends were trimmed by 0 bases and 4 bases, with 10 bases remaining between them. The CDR3 is 14 residues long. Germline lookup yields CDR1 SGHRS and CDR2 YFSETQ.

V and J are TRBV23-1 and TRBJ1-5; D possibly corresponds to TRBD1 (6 bases). TRBV23-1 belongs to the ORF category, with a function that is uncertain. The germline V and J ends were trimmed by 2 bases and 0 bases, with 11 bases remaining between them. The CDR3 runs 16 residues. CDR3 bases: TGCGCCAGCAGTCAAAGGGGGGGATATAGCAATCAGCCCCAGCATTTT. Translating it yields CASSQRGGYSNQPQHF.

V usage is TRBV19 and J usage is TRBJ1-5, with D possibly being TRBD1 (6 bases). The germline V gene encodes CDR1 LNHDA and CDR2 SQIVND (reference sequence). Trimming stripped 3 bases from V and 2 bases from J, with 17 bases between. The length of the CDR3 is 17 residues. The CDR3 here is CASSMGAGAQRNQPQHF. CDR3 nucleotides: TGTGCCAGTAGTATGGGGGCAGGCGCCCAGCGCAATCAGCCCCAGCATTTT.

This chain uses TRBV5-1 with TRBJ1-6, with TRBD1 matching 8 bases. Trimming at V came to 4 bases and at J to 6 bases, leaving 12 bases not matched to a gene. Germline V gene lookup returns CDR1 SGHRS and CDR2 YFSETQ. The CDR3 runs 17 residues. The CDR3 DNA follows: TGCGCCAGCAGCAATAACCCACAGGGGGACGGTAATTCACCCCTCCACTTT. As protein: CASSNNPQGDGNSPLHF.

The rearrangement joins TRBV28 to TRBJ2-1, with 10 bases fitting TRBD2. Germline CDR1 reads MDHEN; CDR2 reads SYDVKM. This CDR3 is 15 amino acids long. The junction had 10 bases not matched to a gene; V was cut back by 8 bases and J by 6 bases. Written as DNA, the CDR3 is TGTGCCAGCGCCCCCAGCGGGAGGGCCAGCAATGAGCAGTTCTTC. Protein product: CASAPSGRASNEQFF.

The chain joins TRBV6-5 to TRBJ2-7; D gene unclear. Deletions cut 9 bases from V and 2 bases from J, with 14 bases between. The CDR3 covers 13 residues. CDR1 and CDR2 (germline): MNHEY, SVGAGI. CDR3 residues: CARQETTAYEQYF. The DNA of the CDR3 is TGTGCCAGACAAGAGACAACCGCCTACGAGCAGTACTTC.

Here the CDR3 DNA reads TGTGCCAGCAGTTTGGCGGGAGCGGACACCGGGGAGCTGTTTTTT. This sequence encodes CASSLAGADTGELFF. The V gene is TRBV27, the J gene TRBJ2-2, with 7 nucleotides matching TRBD2. The CDR3 is made up of 15 amino acids. After removal of 3 bases from V and 3 bases from J, the junction contained 4 bases not matched to a gene. Germline loops: CDR1 MNHEY, CDR2 SMNVEV (reference sequence).